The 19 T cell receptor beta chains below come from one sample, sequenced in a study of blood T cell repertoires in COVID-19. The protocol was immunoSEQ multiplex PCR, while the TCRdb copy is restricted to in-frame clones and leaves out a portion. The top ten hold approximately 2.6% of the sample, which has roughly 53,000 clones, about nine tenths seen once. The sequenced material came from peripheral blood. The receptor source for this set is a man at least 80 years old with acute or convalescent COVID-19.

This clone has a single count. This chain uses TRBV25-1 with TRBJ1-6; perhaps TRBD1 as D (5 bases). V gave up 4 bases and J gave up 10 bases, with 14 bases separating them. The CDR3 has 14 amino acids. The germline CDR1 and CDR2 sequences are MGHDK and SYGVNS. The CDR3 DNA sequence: TGTGCCAGCAGTGGAATAGGGGTCTCCTCACCCCTCCACTTT. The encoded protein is CASSGIGVSSPLHF.

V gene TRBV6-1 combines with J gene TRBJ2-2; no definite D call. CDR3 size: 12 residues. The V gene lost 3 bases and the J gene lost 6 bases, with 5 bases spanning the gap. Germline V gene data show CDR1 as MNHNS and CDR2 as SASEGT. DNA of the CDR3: TGTGCCAGCAGTGACACTCCCGGGGAGCTGTTTTTT. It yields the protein CASSDTPGELFF.

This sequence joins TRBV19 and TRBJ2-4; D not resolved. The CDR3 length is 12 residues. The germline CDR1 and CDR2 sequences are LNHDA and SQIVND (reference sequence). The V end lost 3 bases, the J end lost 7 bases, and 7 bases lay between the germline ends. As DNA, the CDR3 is TGTGCCAGTAGTATGCCACGGAACATTCAGTACTTC. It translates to CASSMPRNIQYF. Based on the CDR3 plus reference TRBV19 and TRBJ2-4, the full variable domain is DGGITQSPKYLFRKEGQNVTLSCEQNLNHDAMYWYRQDPGQGLRLIYYSQIVNDFQKGDIAEGYSVSREKKESFPLTVTSAQKNPTAFYLCASSMPRNIQYFGAGTRLSVL.

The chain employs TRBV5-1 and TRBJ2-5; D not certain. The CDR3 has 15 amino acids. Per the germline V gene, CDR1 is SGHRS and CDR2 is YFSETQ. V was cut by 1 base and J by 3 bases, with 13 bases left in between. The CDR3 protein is CASSLMKLQEETQYF. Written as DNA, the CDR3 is TGCGCCAGCAGCTTGATGAAGCTGCAGGAAGAGACCCAGTACTTC.

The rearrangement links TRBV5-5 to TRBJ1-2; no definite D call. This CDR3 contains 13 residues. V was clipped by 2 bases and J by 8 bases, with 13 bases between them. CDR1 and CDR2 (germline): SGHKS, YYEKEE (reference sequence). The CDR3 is CASSFGGMRGYTF. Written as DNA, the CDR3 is TGTGCCAGCAGCTTCGGAGGGATGAGGGGCTACACCTTC.

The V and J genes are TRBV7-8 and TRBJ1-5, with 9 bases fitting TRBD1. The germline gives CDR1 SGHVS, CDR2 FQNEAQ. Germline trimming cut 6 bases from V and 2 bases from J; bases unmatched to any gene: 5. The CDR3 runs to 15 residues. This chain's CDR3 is CASSSDRGGNQPQHF. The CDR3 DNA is TGTGCCAGCAGTTCGGACAGGGGTGGCAATCAGCCCCAGCATTTT.

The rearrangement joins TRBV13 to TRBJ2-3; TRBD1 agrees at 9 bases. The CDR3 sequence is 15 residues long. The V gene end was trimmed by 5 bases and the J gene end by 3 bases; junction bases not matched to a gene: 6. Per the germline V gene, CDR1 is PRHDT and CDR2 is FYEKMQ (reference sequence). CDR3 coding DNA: TGTGCCAGCAGCGTAACAGGGGGCAAGACAGATACGCAGTATTTT. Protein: CASSVTGGKTDTQYF.

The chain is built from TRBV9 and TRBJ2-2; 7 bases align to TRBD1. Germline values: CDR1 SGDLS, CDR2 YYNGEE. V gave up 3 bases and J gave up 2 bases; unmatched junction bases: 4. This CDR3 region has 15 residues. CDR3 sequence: CASSGQGQNTGELFF. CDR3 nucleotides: TGTGCCAGCAGCGGACAGGGTCAAAACACCGGGGAGCTGTTTTTT.

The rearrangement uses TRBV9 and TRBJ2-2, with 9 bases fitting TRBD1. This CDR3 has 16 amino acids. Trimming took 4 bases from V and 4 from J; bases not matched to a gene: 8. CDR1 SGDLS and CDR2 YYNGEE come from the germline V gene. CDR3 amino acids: CASSLNRGPPTGELFF. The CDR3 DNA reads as TGTGCCAGCAGCCTCAACAGGGGGCCCCCCACCGGGGAGCTGTTTTTT.

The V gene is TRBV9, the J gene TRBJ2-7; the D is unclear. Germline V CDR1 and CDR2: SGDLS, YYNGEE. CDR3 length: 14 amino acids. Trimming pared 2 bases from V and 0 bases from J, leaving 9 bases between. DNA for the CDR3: TGTGCCAGCAGCGTCGAGTGGAGCTCCTACGAGCAGTACTTC. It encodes CASSVEWSSYEQYF.

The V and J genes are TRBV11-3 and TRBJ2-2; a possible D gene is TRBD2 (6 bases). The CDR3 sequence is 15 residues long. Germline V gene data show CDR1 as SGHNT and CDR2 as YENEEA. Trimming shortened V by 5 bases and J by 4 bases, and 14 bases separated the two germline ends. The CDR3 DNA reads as TGTGCCAGCAGCCCCTTGGTGGGGGGCACCGGGGAGCTGTTTTTT. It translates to CASSPLVGGTGELFF.

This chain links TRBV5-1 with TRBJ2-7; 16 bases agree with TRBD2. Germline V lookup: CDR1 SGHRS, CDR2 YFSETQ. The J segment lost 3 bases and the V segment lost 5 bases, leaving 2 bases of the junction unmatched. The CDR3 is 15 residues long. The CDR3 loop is CASRGLAGGIYEQYF. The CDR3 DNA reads TGCGCCAGCAGGGGACTAGCGGGGGGGATCTACGAGCAGTACTTC.

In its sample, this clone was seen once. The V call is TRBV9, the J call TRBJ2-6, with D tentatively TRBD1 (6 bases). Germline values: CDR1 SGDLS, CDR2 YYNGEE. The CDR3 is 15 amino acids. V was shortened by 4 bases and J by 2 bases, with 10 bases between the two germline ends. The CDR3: CASSQGLTGANVLTF. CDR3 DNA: TGTGCCAGCAGCCAGGGGTTGACTGGGGCCAACGTCCTGACTTTC.

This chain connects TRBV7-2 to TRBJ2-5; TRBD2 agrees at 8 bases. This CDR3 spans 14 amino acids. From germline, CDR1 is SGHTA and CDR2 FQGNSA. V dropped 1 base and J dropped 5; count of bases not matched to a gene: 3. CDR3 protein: CASSLGPGGETQYF. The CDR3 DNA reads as TGTGCCAGCAGCTTAGGGCCGGGGGGGGAGACCCAGTACTTC. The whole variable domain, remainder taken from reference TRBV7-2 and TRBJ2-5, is GAGVSQSPSNKVTEKGKDVELRCDPISGHTALYWYRQSLGQGLEFLIYFQGNSAPDKSGLPSDRFSAERTGGSVSTLTIQRTQQEDSAVYLCASSLGPGGETQYFGPGTRLLVL.

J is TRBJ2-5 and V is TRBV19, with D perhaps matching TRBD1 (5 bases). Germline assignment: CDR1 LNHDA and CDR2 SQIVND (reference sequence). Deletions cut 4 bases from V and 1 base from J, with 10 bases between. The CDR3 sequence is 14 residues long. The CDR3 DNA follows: TGTGCCAGTAGTAGAACAGGTTTCCAAGAGACCCAGTACTTC. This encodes CASSRTGFQETQYF.

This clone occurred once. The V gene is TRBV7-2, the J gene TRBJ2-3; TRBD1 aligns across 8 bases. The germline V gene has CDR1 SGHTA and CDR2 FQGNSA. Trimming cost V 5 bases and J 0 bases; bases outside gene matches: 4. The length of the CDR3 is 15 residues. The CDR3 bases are TGTGCCAGCAGCGTCCACAGGGGGAGCACAGATACGCAGTATTTT. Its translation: CASSVHRGSTDTQYF.

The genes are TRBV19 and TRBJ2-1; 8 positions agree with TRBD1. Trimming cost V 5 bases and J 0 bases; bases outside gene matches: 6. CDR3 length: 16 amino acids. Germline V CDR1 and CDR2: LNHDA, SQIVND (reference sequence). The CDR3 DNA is TGTGCCAGTAGTCTCGGGGGACAGGACTCCTACAATGAGCAGTTCTTC. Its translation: CASSLGGQDSYNEQFF.

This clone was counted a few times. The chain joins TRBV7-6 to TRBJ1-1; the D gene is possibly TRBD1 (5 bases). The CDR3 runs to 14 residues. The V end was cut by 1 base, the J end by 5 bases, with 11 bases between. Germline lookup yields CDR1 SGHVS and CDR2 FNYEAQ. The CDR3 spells CASSLGQIKTEAFF. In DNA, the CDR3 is TGTGCCAGCAGCTTAGGACAGATTAAGACTGAAGCTTTCTTT. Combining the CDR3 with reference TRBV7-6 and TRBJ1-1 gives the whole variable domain GAGVSQSPRYKVTKRGQDVALRCDPISGHVSLYWYRQALGQGPEFLTYFNYEAQQDKSGLPNDRFSAERPEGSISTLTIQRTEQRDSAMYRCASSLGQIKTEAFFGQGTRLTVV.

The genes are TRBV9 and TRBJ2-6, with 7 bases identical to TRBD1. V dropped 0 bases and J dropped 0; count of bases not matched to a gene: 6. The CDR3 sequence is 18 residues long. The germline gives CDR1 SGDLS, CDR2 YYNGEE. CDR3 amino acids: CASSVVTGASSGANVLTF. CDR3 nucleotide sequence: TGTGCCAGCAGCGTAGTAACAGGGGCTAGCTCTGGGGCCAACGTCCTGACTTTC.